This T cell receptor beta chain was retrieved from a study of monozygotic twins with inflammatory bowel disease. The length of the CDR3 is 15 residues. Germline V gene data show CDR1 as LGHNA and CDR2 as YNFKEQ. TCRdb reprocessed the 5' RACE reads, keeping one entry per CDR3 protein, no DNA. The sample totals some 440,000 distinct CDR3 sequences. The sequencing sample was made of blood. The chain carries TRBV4-2 and TRBJ2-7; TCRdb selects TRBD2, and the lack of DNA leaves this call unchecked. The receptor was derived from a human donor with ulcerative colitis or Crohn's disease, or a healthy co-twin of an affected twin (not recorded which). The CDR3 sequence is CASSPEGAGGYEQYF.